These 23 T cell receptor beta chains came from one sample sequenced in a study of radiotherapy plus CTLA-4 blockade in lung cancer. Libraries were prepared by immunoSEQ multiplex PCR; TCRdb keeps only in-frame clonotypes and omits some of them. The sample includes some 40,000 clones, nearly 80% of them seen just once. The source was peripheral blood, collected from a patient treated with radiotherapy plus ipilimumab. These receptors came from a human donor with non-small cell lung cancer that progressed on radiotherapy plus ipilimumab.

This chain uses TRBV15 with TRBJ1-1; D is possibly TRBD1 (5 bases). From germline, CDR1 is LNHNV and CDR2 YYDKDF (reference sequence). There are 17 residues in the CDR3. Trimming left V 5 bases short and J 4 bases short, with 23 bases between. The CDR3 DNA reads TGTGCCACCAGCGAACCCTTGGGACGCCCCGGGGGCACTGAAGCTTTCTTT. Amino acids: CATSEPLGRPGGTEAFF.

The chain employs TRBV9 and TRBJ1-2; 10 bases fit TRBD1. The V and J ends lost 4 bases and 6 bases, in that order; junction bases with no gene match: 9. CDR3 size: 15 residues. CDR1 is SGDLS, CDR2 YYNGEE, per germline. The CDR3 here is CASSFRDRGLDGYTF. The CDR3 DNA reads TGTGCCAGCAGCTTCCGGGACAGGGGTCTCGATGGCTACACCTTC.

The V and J genes are TRBV10-2 and TRBJ1-2; the D is unclear. Trimming cost V 4 bases and J 8 bases, with 17 bases left between them. CDR1 and CDR2 from the germline V gene are WSHSY and SAAADI. This CDR3 contains 14 residues. CDR3 bases: TGCGCCAGCAGTGGGAGGGCGACTATGGGAGGCTACACCTTC. Protein sequence: CASSGRATMGGYTF.

The chain joins TRBV5-1 to TRBJ1-4, with D unresolved. This CDR3 spans 13 amino acids. The V gene lost 4 bases and the J gene lost 6 bases, with 10 bases spanning the gap. The germline CDR1 and CDR2 sequences are SGHRS and YFSETQ. The CDR3: CASSVASYEKLFF. CDR3 sequence (DNA): TGCGCCAGCAGCGTGGCCTCTTATGAAAAACTGTTTTTT.

This clone turned up a few times. The chain combines TRBV19 with TRBJ2-4, with 7 bases fitting TRBD1. The junction had 9 bases not matched to a gene; V was cut back by 6 bases and J by 7 bases. Germline V gene lookup returns CDR1 LNHDA and CDR2 SQIVND (reference sequence). The CDR3 runs 14 residues. CDR3 bases: TGTGCCAGTAGCTCCGGGACAGCGTTCAACATTCAGTACTTC. Translated, it gives CASSSGTAFNIQYF.

The chain has TRBV4-3 and TRBJ2-1, with 8 bases identical to TRBD2. J lost 6 bases, V lost 0 bases, and 7 bases had no gene match. CDR1 and CDR2 (germline): LGHNA, YSLEER. This CDR3 comprises 16 residues. DNA of the CDR3: TGCGCCAGCAGCCAAGATCAAACGGGGGGGCTCAATGAGCAGTTCTTC. Its protein product is CASSQDQTGGLNEQFF.

In this sample, this clone turned up once. The chain joins TRBV4-3 to TRBJ1-2; D gene unclear. The germline V gene has CDR1 LGHNA and CDR2 YSLEER. V gave up 2 bases and J gave up 2 bases, with 18 bases separating them. This CDR3 is built from 17 residues. The CDR3 region has the DNA TGCGCCAGCAGCCAAAGAGCCTCAGGATATTTAAACTATGGCTACACCTTC. It is translated as CASSQRASGYLNYGYTF.

The chain links TRBV5-1 to TRBJ2-1; 10 nucleotides line up with TRBD2. CDR1 and CDR2 (germline): SGHRS, YFSETQ. With V trimmed by 3 bases and J by 9 bases, 6 bases remained unmatched. The CDR3 sequence is 14 residues long. The CDR3 spells CASSWGTSAGEQFF. The CDR3 DNA is TGCGCCAGCAGCTGGGGGACTAGCGCGGGTGAGCAGTTCTTC.

This chain joins TRBV9 and TRBJ2-7, with 8 bases that match TRBD2. V was clipped by 3 bases and J by 0 bases; unmatched bases: 5. The V gene's germline CDR1 is SGDLS and CDR2 YYNGEE. The CDR3 is 15 amino acids. Here the CDR3 DNA reads TGTGCCAGCAGCGCGGGGGGGGCCTTCTCCTACGAGCAGTACTTC. This codes for CASSAGGAFSYEQYF.

V and J are TRBV5-1 and TRBJ2-5; D possibly corresponds to TRBD2 (6 bases). The V end lost 1 base, the J end lost 5 bases, and 9 bases lay between the germline ends. This CDR3 is built from 13 residues. Germline V CDR1 and CDR2: SGHRS, YFSETQ. The CDR3: CASSLWGGETQYF. The CDR3 DNA reads as TGCGCCAGCAGCTTGTGGGGAGGCGAGACCCAGTACTTC.

The chain carries TRBV27 and TRBJ1-5; 8 bases are a match to TRBD1. The germline V gene has CDR1 MNHEY and CDR2 SMNVEV (reference sequence). CDR3 length: 15 amino acids. V lost 6 bases, J lost 2 bases, and 6 bases stayed unmatched. CDR3: CASRTGVIGNQPQHF. Here the CDR3 DNA reads TGTGCCAGCAGGACAGGGGTTATCGGCAATCAGCCCCAGCATTTT.

The chain employs TRBV5-1 and TRBJ2-5, with D unclear. Germline values: CDR1 SGHRS, CDR2 YFSETQ. The germline V and J ends were trimmed by 0 bases and 3 bases, with 9 bases remaining between them. The CDR3 runs to 14 residues. This chain's CDR3 is CASSLAYFKETQYF. The CDR3 region has the DNA TGCGCCAGCAGCTTGGCCTACTTTAAAGAGACCCAGTACTTC.

Turning to this clone: A junction boundary mismatches the germline segment, possibly from a read error. The same CDR3 is also encoded by other DNA sequences in this sample. The chain carries TRBV4-1 and TRBJ2-1, with 10 bases lining up with TRBD2. The length of the CDR3 is 18 residues. CDR1 is MGHRA, CDR2 YSYEKL, per germline. The CDR3 DNA reads TGCGCTAGCAGCCAAGTTCGAAGCGGGGGGGCCTTAGGCAATGAGCAGTTCTTC. It yields the protein CASSQVRSGGALGNEQFF.

The gene calls are TRBV2 and TRBJ2-5; 12 bases line up with TRBD2. Germline V CDR1 and CDR2: SNHLY, FYNNEI. The J segment lost 5 bases and the V segment lost 6 bases, leaving 1 base of the junction unmatched. This CDR3 contains 13 residues. Here the CDR3 DNA reads TGTGCCAGCAGAGGGACTAGCGGGGAGACCCAGTACTTC. Translating it yields CASRGTSGETQYF.

The chain uses TRBV5-1 and TRBJ2-5, with D perhaps matching TRBD2 (5 bases). Trimming pared 0 bases from V and 5 bases from J, leaving 14 bases between. The CDR3 spans 15 residues. Germline loops: CDR1 SGHRS, CDR2 YFSETQ. The chain's CDR3 is CASSLGASSGETQYF. As DNA, the CDR3 is TGCGCCAGCAGCTTGGGGGCTAGCTCGGGGGAGACCCAGTACTTC.

This clone was picked up a small number of times. The chain recombines TRBV5-1 with TRBJ2-3; 8 positions agree with TRBD1. The CDR3 runs 15 residues. With 4 bases clipped from V and 3 bases from J, the junction kept 7 bases outside the gene matches. CDR1 and CDR2 from the germline V gene are SGHRS and YFSETQ. The CDR3 DNA sequence: TGCGCCAGCAGCGGAGGACAGGGTCATACAGATACGCAGTATTTT. Translating it yields CASSGGQGHTDTQYF.

The gene calls are TRBV7-8 and TRBJ2-7; TRBD2 aligns across 8 bases. Germline assignment: CDR1 SGHVS and CDR2 FQNEAQ. The CDR3 loop spans 14 amino acids. The V and J ends lost 5 bases and 4 bases, in that order; junction bases with no gene match: 7. CDR3 nucleotides: TGTGCCAGCAGCCTGGGACTAGAGGGTTACGAGCAGTACTTC. Its translation is CASSLGLEGYEQYF.

The chain links TRBV27 to TRBJ2-1, with 10 bases lining up with TRBD2. Trimming took 6 bases from V and 4 from J; bases not matched to a gene: 9. The CDR3 contains 16 residues. The V gene's germline CDR1 is MNHEY and CDR2 SMNVEV (reference sequence). Here the CDR3 reads CASSTVTSGNYNEQFF. The CDR3 DNA reads TGTGCCAGCAGCACCGTTACTAGCGGGAATTACAATGAGCAGTTCTTC.

The rearrangement links TRBV6-5 to TRBJ2-7; 9 positions agree with TRBD2. Germline V gene sequence: CDR1 MNHEY, CDR2 SVGAGI. The length of the CDR3 is 15 residues. Trimming at V came to 0 bases and at J to 4 bases, leaving 4 bases not matched to a gene. The CDR3 is CASSYSRGGVYEQYF. The CDR3 coding sequence is TGTGCCAGCAGTTACTCTCGCGGGGGGGTATACGAGCAGTACTTC.

The chain couples TRBV11-3 to TRBJ1-5; TRBD1 aligns across 7 bases. V lost 3 bases and J lost 6; bases outside the gene matches: 17. The CDR3 is 18 residues long. The germline V gene encodes CDR1 SGHNT and CDR2 YENEEA. The CDR3 sequence: CASSFLGPTNRGSQPQHF. The CDR3 DNA sequence: TGTGCCAGCAGCTTCTTGGGGCCAACTAACAGGGGAAGTCAGCCCCAGCATTTT. Full variable domain (outside the CDR3, taken from reference TRBV11-3 and TRBJ1-5): EAGVVQSPRYKIIEKKQPVAFWCNPISGHNTLYWYLQNLGQGPELLIRYENEEAVDDSQLPKDRFSAERLKGVDSTLKIQPAELGDSAVYLCASSFLGPTNRGSQPQHFGDGTRLSIL.

The chain recombines TRBV28 with TRBJ2-3; the D is unclear. V was pared by 3 bases and J by 1 base, with 8 bases between. The CDR3 length is 14 residues. Germline V gene data show CDR1 as MDHEN and CDR2 as SYDVKM. CDR3 bases: TGTGCCAGCAGTTTTCTGAGCGGCACAGATACGCAGTATTTT. Translation gives CASSFLSGTDTQYF.

The rearrangement links TRBV2 to TRBJ2-5; 7 bases align to TRBD2. The J call is doubtful: the DNA matches TRBJ2-7 better. The CDR3 loop spans 16 amino acids. Looked up from germline, CDR1 is SNHLY and CDR2 is FYNNEI. The CDR3 sequence: CASSTWGGKSSYEQYF. The CDR3 bases are TGTGCCAGCAGTACCTGGGGGGGAAAGAGCTCCTACGAGCAGTACTTC.

This clone was seen a single time. The chain combines TRBV14 with TRBJ2-2; 14 bases fit TRBD2. The germline V gene encodes CDR1 SGHDN and CDR2 FVKESK. The junction had 9 bases not matched to a gene; V was cut back by 9 bases and J by 6 bases. This CDR3 is built from 16 residues. The CDR3: CARRTSGGPQAGELFF. CDR3 in DNA: TGTGCCAGGAGGACTAGCGGGGGGCCCCAGGCCGGGGAGCTGTTTTTT.